A selection of T cell receptor beta chains follows, all from one sample in a study of TIL therapy for anti-PD-1-resistant metastatic lung cancer. TCRdb's copy holds only in-frame clones and misses some; the assay was immunoSEQ multiplex PCR. The sample lists roughly 23,000 clones; about 71% were seen once. The sequencing here drew on blood, taken at baseline. The receptors were gathered from a person between 25 and 79 years old with non-small cell lung cancer. Both conserved end residues are part of each CDR3. The order of the fields is V gene, D gene, J gene, clone size, CDR3 DNA, CDR3 protein. The D gene is left open where the match is weak. Only some rows state a clone size, as once, few, many or a class for expanded clones.

TRBV29-1	.	TRBJ1-6	once	TGCAGCGTTGGCAAGGACAGTAATTCACCCCTCCACTTT	CSVGKDSNSPLHF
TRBV27	.	TRBJ1-5	few	TGTGCCAGCAGTTGGGATAACAGGGGCAATCAGCCCCAGCATTTT	CASSWDNRGNQPQHF
TRBV20-1	.	TRBJ1-1	.	TGCAGTGCGGGGAGCAACACTGAAGCTTTCTTT	CSAGSNTEAFF
TRBV5-6	.	TRBJ1-4	.	TGTGCCAGCAGCTTAATTGCAACTAATGAAAAACTGTTTTTT	CASSLIATNEKLFF
TRBV5-6	.	TRBJ1-2	few	TGTGCCAGCAGCTTGGAAGGAGCCTATGGCTACACCTTC	CASSLEGAYGYTF
TRBV29-1	TRBD1	TRBJ2-3	.	TGCAGCGTTGACGGGACAGGGGGAGCGGATACGCAGTATTTT	CSVDGTGGADTQYF
TRBV10-1	TRBD2	TRBJ2-2	.	TGCGCCAGCAGTGACATCGGCGGGAGGCTCACCGGGGAGCTGTTTTTT	CASSDIGGRLTGELFF
TRBV19	TRBD1	TRBJ2-2	.	TGTGCCAGTAGTATTCTTCCGGGACAGGGTGAAACCGGGGAGCTGTTTTTT	CASSILPGQGETGELFF
TRBV6-5	TRBD1	TRBJ1-1	.	TGTGCCAGCAGTTATCGCGACAGGGGGTATGACACTGAAGCTTTCTTT	CASSYRDRGYDTEAFF
TRBV5-1	.	TRBJ2-1	few	TGCGCCAGCAGCTTGGCCATGGGGGTTGCTGAGCAGTTCTTC	CASSLAMGVAEQFF
TRBV20-1	.	TRBJ1-1	.	TGCAGTGCCTCGATGAACACTGAAGCTTTCTTT	CSASMNTEAFF
TRBV7-8	TRBD2	TRBJ2-7	.	TGTGCCAGCAGCTTAAGAGCTAGCGGAGGTTCCTACGAGCAGTACTTC	CASSLRASGGSYEQYF
TRBV21-1	.	TRBJ1-1	.	TGTGCCCAGGGGGGCACTGAAGCTTTCTTT	CAQGGTEAFF
TRBV5-1	.	TRBJ2-2	medium-sized	TGCGCCAGCAGCTTCGGGGGGCCGGCCGGGGAGCTGTTTTTT	CASSFGGPAGELFF
TRBV2	TRBD1	TRBJ1-1	.	TGTGCCAGCAGAGGGGGACAGTTCAACACTGAAGCTTTCTTT	CASRGGQFNTEAFF
TRBV27	TRBD2	TRBJ2-3	once	TGTGCCAGCATAGACAAAGCGGGGAGCACAGATACGCAGTATTTT	CASIDKAGSTDTQYF
TRBV2	TRBD1	TRBJ2-3	once	TGTGCCAGCGGGGGACAGGCCCCCACAGATACGCAGTATTTT	CASGGQAPTDTQYF
TRBV12-5	TRBD1	TRBJ2-1	.	TGTGCTAGTGGTTACGAAAACAGGGGTCATGAGCAGTTCTTC	CASGYENRGHEQFF
TRBV30	TRBD1	TRBJ1-1	.	TGTGCCTGGAGTGGGACAGGGGGTGTGAACACTGAAGCTTTCTTT	CAWSGTGGVNTEAFF
TRBV18	.	TRBJ2-5	.	TGTGCCAGCTCACCACCGGTACAAGAGACCCAGTACTTC	CASSPPVQETQYF
TRBV30	.	TRBJ2-3	few	TGTGCCTGGGCCGCGGGACGCACAGATACGCAGTATTTT	CAWAAGRTDTQYF
TRBV2	.	TRBJ1-2	few	TGTGCCAGCAGTGAAGCATCTCGGAGGGAGGGCTACACCTTC	CASSEASRREGYTF
TRBV4-3	TRBD1	TRBJ1-1	.	TGCGCCAGCAGCCCAGTACTGGACAGGGACGGGAACACTGAAGCTTTCTTT	CASSPVLDRDGNTEAFF
TRBV5-6	.	TRBJ1-4	few	TGTGCCAGCAGCTTGGGGACACCTAATGAAAAACTGTTTTTT	CASSLGTPNEKLFF
TRBV2	TRBD2	TRBJ2-1	.	TGTGCCAGCAGTCGGACTAGCGGGAGTTCTGATGAGCAGTTCTTC	CASSRTSGSSDEQFF
TRBV7-9	TRBD2	TRBJ2-1	.	TGTGCCAGCAGCGTCGCTAGCGGGTACAATGAGCAGTTCTTC	CASSVASGYNEQFF
TRBV2	.	TRBJ2-5	.	TGTGCCAGCAGCGCTGACAGGCTTGGACAAGAGACCCAGTACTTC	CASSADRLGQETQYF
TRBV4-1	TRBD1	TRBJ2-1	.	TGCGCCAGCAGCCACCGAGGACAGGGAGGATCCCAGTATGAGCAGTTCTTC	CASSHRGQGGSQYEQFF
TRBV4-2	TRBD1	TRBJ1-2	.	TGTGCCAGCAGCCAAGAGCGTGGAGGGTCCAGGACAGGGGTTAACTATGGCTACACCTTC	CASSQERGGSRTGVNYGYTF
TRBV4-1	.	TRBJ1-2	.	TGCGCCAGCAGCCCCCAGGAAGGGGGGGCCTATGGCTATGGCTACACCTTC	CASSPQEGGAYGYGYTF
TRBV7-9	.	TRBJ2-3	few	TGTGCCAGCAGCCCCGGTTCGAGGGGAAAGCAGTATTTT	CASSPGSRGKQYF
TRBV6-5	TRBD1	TRBJ1-2	.	TGTGCCAGCAGTTTGCTACAGGGACAGGGGCGAGGCTACACCTTC	CASSLLQGQGRGYTF
TRBV19	.	TRBJ2-7	.	TGTGCCAGTAGTGTGGCAGGGGAAACCAACGAGCAGTACTTC	CASSVAGETNEQYF